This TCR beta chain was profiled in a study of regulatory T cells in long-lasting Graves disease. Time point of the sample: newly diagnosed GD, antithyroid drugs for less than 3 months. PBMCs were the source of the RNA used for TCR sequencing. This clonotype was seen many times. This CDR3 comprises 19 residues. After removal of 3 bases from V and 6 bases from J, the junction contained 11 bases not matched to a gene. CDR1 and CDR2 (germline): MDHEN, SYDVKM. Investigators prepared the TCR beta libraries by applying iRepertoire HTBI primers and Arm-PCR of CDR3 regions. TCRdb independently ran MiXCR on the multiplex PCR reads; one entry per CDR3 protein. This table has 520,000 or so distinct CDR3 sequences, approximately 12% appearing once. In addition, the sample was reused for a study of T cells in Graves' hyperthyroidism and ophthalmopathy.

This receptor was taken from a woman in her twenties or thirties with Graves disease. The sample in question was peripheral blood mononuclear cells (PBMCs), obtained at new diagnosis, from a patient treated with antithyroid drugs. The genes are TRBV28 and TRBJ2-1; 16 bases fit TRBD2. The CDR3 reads CASSLTSGLAGGPGNEQFF. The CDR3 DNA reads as TGTGCCAGCAGTTTGACATCGGGACTAGCGGGAGGGCCGGGCAATGAGCAGTTCTTC.